A single sample is the source of the 12 T cell receptor beta chains below, sequenced in a study of blood T cell repertoires in COVID-19. This table comes from immunoSEQ multiplex PCR, and its TCRdb copy is limited to in-frame clones, with some not included. The table includes about 110,000 clones, approximately 85% detected once. Sequenced input: peripheral blood. These receptors were obtained from a woman aged 55-75 years with COVID-19, enrolled during active disease.

This clone was picked up one time. The chain couples TRBV6-5 to TRBJ2-7; tentative D call: TRBD1 (6 bases). Germline-derived CDR1 and CDR2 are MNHEY and SVGAGI. Trimming pared 7 bases from V and 3 bases from J, leaving 16 bases between. The CDR3 is made up of 14 amino acids. CDR3 amino acids: CASTIPKGGYEQYF. CDR3 nucleotide sequence: TGTGCCAGCACGATTCCCAAAGGGGGCTACGAGCAGTACTTC.

This clone was seen only a few times. This chain connects TRBV3-1 (or the pseudogene TRBV3-2) to TRBJ1-6, with D possibly matching TRBD1 (5 bases). The V and J ends lost 1 base and 4 bases respectively, with 8 bases between them. Germline lookup yields CDR1 LGHDT and CDR2 YNNKEL (reference sequence). This CDR3 is built from 15 residues. Written as DNA, the CDR3 is TGTGCCAGCAGCCAAGCAGGGCAATATAATTCACCCCTCCACTTT. Its protein is CASSQAGQYNSPLHF.

The rearrangement uses TRBV9 and TRBJ1-6; D gene uncertain. The CDR3 covers 16 residues. V lost 1 base and J lost 7, with 15 bases in between. Germline values: CDR1 SGDLS, CDR2 YYNGEE. CDR3 residues: CASSVNVSPTNSPLHF. The CDR3 DNA is TGTGCCAGCAGCGTAAATGTTTCACCTACCAATTCACCCCTCCACTTT.

The V and J genes are TRBV2 and TRBJ2-5; possible D gene TRBD2, 6 bases. The CDR3 extends over 14 amino acids. V was trimmed by 7 bases and J by 2 bases, leaving 14 bases between them. Germline-derived CDR1 and CDR2 are SNHLY and FYNNEI. The CDR3, as DNA: TGTGCCAGCACCGCTTGGGGAGGACAAGAGACCCAGTACTTC. Its translation: CASTAWGGQETQYF.

V is TRBV30 and J is TRBJ1-2; 8 bases agree with TRBD1. This CDR3 region has 13 residues. V shed 4 bases, J shed 4 bases, and the junction held 5 bases outside the gene matches. Germline CDR1 GTSNPN, CDR2 SVGIG (reference sequence). The CDR3 DNA reads TGTGCCTGGAATCGGGACAGGCCCTATGGCTACACCTTC. Amino acids: CAWNRDRPYGYTF.

This rearrangement joins TRBV2 to TRBJ1-6, with 12 bases lining up with TRBD1. Per germline, CDR1 SNHLY and CDR2 FYNNEI. The ends lost 6 bases at V and 5 bases at J; junction bases unmatched: 5. The CDR3 contains 16 residues. The DNA of the CDR3 is TGTGCCAGCAGGGGGACAGGGGGCAAAAATAATTCACCCCTCCACTTT. It yields the protein CASRGTGGKNNSPLHF.

By share, this clone counts as medium-sized. The chain carries TRBV11-2 and TRBJ1-4, with D maybe TRBD1 (5 bases). Per germline, CDR1 SGHAT and CDR2 FQNNGV. This CDR3 comprises 15 residues. V was cut by 4 bases and J by 3 bases, with 12 bases left in between. The CDR3 region is CASSSLTAPNEKLFF. CDR3 nucleotides: TGTGCCAGCAGCTCCTTGACAGCCCCTAATGAAAAACTGTTTTTT.

This chain joins TRBV9 and TRBJ2-5, with TRBD1 matching 9 bases. This CDR3 contains 14 residues. After removal of 4 bases from V and 6 bases from J, the junction contained 7 bases not matched to a gene. Per germline, CDR1 SGDLS and CDR2 YYNGEE. Written as DNA, the CDR3 is TGTGCCAGCAGCACGGCGGACAGGGGAAAGACCCAGTACTTC. This sequence encodes CASSTADRGKTQYF.

The J gene is TRBJ2-2, the V gene TRBV23-1; TRBD2 agrees at 9 bases. TRBV23-1 is noted as an ORF with a role that remains uncertain. Unmatched junction bases numbered 12, after V lost 3 bases and J lost 1 base. There are 19 residues in the CDR3. CDR3 region: CASSHVAGGPSMNTGELFF. The CDR3 coding sequence is TGCGCCAGCAGTCATGTGGCGGGGGGGCCGTCGATGAACACCGGGGAGCTGTTTTTT.

The rearrangement links TRBV19 to TRBJ2-7; TRBD1 matches at 9 bases. The trim removed 3 bases at V and 3 bases at J, leaving 9 bases unmatched. In germline, CDR1 is LNHDA, CDR2 SQIVND (reference sequence). This CDR3 has 16 residues. The CDR3 DNA reads as TGTGCCAGTAGTATCGCCGGGACAGGGACTTTCTACGAGCAGTACTTC. Protein product: CASSIAGTGTFYEQYF.

The rearrangement links TRBV6-1 to TRBJ1-2; D perhaps matches TRBD1 (6 bases). Trimming removed 4 bases at V and 8 bases at J, with 23 bases between. The CDR3 is 16 residues long. Germline assignment: CDR1 MNHNS and CDR2 SASEGT. The CDR3 region has the DNA TGTGCCAGCAGTGTAAGACGGGACACCAAGATTCAGGGCTACACCTTC. It translates to CASSVRRDTKIQGYTF.

The V and J genes are TRBV15 and TRBJ1-1; possibly TRBD1 for D (5 bases). CDR1 is LNHNV and CDR2 is YYDKDF in the germline V gene (reference sequence). Trimming took off 1 base at V and 5 bases at J, with 8 bases between the two ends. The CDR3 extends over 13 amino acids. The CDR3 DNA follows: TGTGCCACCAGCAGAGGGGGCATAACTGAAGCTTTCTTT. Its protein product is CATSRGGITEAFF.